This entry is about one T cell receptor (beta chain). Its antigen remains unidentified. The sample is drawn from a study of cytomegalovirus exposure and HLA in healthy donors. Broader study findings: Published work reported that the classifier diagnosed cytomegalovirus status with high specificity and sensitivity. Sequence variants that were highly shared formed a cluster that was likely a sequencing artifact.

V shed 4 bases, J shed 0 bases, and the junction held 4 bases outside the gene matches. CDR1 is SGHVS and CDR2 is FNYEAQ in the germline V gene. The CDR3 extends over 17 amino acids. These donors, healthy bone marrow donors, were studied. The PCR used 60 Vbeta and 13 Jbeta primers. Clones were sequenced by immunoSEQ multiplex PCR, and TCRdb holds only the in-frame ones, with some missing. The sample includes more than 100,000 clones, 80% of them seen just once. The material sequenced was PBMCs. The clonotype originates from a man in his forties or fifties in good health and CMV-seronegative. The V gene is TRBV7-6, the J gene TRBJ2-2, with TRBD2 identical over 11 bases. CDR3 in amino acids: CASSSRLAGSNTGELFF. The DNA of the CDR3 is TGTGCCAGCAGCTCCCGACTAGCGGGGTCGAACACCGGGGAGCTGTTTTTT. The full variable domain, rest sourced from reference TRBV7-6 and TRBJ2-2, is GAGVSQSPRYKVTKRGQDVALRCDPISGHVSLYWYRQALGQGPEFLTYFNYEAQQDKSGLPNDRFSAERPEGSISTLTIQRTEQRDSAMYRCASSSRLAGSNTGELFFGEGSRLTVL.